A single T cell receptor beta chain is shown here with its context. Once sorted, CD4+ cells from about 5 patients yielded CD25+CD127- cells. Both peripheral blood and punch biopsies of lesional scalp skin were obtained from patients who had alopecia areata. The V and J ends lost 8 bases and 0 bases respectively, with 17 bases between them. From germline, CDR1 is ENHRY and CDR2 SYGVKD. This CDR3 spans 15 amino acids. This entry is derived from a study of CD8+ T cells in alopecia areata. RNA, once extracted, was reverse transcribed into cDNA for use as the sequencing template. The method was immunoSEQ multiplex PCR; TCRdb's version includes in-frame clones alone and lacks a portion of them. The sample yields roughly 14,000 clones, roughly 58% seen once.

The TCR sequence derives from a human donor with alopecia areata. The chain couples TRBV10-3 to TRBJ2-7; unclear D gene. Input material: CD4+ Tregs sorted from blood. The CDR3 sequence: CAIRRRTSDSYEQYF. The CDR3, as DNA: TGTGCCATCCGCCGTAGAACGAGCGACTCCTACGAGCAGTACTTC.